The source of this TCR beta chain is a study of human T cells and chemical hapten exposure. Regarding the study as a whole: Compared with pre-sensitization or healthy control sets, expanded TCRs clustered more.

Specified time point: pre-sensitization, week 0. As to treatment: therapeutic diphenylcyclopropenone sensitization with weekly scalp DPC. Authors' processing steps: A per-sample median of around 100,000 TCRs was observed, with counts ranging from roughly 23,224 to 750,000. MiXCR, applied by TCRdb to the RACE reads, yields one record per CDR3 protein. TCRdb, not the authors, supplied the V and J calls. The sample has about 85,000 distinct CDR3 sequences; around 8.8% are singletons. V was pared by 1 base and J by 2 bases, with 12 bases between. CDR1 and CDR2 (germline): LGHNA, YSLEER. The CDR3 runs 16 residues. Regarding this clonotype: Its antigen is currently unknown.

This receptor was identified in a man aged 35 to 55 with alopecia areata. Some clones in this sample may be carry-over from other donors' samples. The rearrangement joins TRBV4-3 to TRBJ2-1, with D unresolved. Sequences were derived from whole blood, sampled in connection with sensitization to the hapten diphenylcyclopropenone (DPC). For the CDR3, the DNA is TGCGCCAGCAGCCAAGGTCACGTGGGCCCCTACAATGAGCAGTTCTTC. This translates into CASSQGHVGPYNEQFF.